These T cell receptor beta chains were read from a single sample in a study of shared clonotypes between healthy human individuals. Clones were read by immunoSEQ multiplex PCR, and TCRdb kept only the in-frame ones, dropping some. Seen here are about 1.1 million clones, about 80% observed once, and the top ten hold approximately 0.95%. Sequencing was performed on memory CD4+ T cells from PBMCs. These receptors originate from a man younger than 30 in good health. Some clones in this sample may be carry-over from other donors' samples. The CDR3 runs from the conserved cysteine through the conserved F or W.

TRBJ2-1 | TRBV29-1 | CSVQGYSYNEQFF
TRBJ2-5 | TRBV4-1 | CASSRSFQAGQGGIQETQYF
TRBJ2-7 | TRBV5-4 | CASSLVASGPHYEQYF
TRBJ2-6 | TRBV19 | CASSVDRPGSGANVLTF
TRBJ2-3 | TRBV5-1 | CASSRISPDTQYF
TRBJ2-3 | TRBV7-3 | CASSLTSSGGYTQYF
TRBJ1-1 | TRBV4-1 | CASSQDRSNTEAFF
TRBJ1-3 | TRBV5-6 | CASSAGTGGSGNTIYF
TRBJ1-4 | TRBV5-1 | CASSLRATNEKLFF
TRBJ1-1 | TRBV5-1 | CASSSDPGSGEAFF
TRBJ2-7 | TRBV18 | CASSGGGTDGEQYF
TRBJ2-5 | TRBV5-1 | CASSLEGLAGSRETQYF
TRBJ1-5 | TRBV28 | CASSLGGTENQPQHF
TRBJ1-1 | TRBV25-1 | CASSEFGKNTEAFF
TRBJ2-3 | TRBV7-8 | CASRDRASTDTQYF
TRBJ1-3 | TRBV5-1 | CASSPQADSGNTIYF
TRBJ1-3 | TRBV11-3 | CASSLDARGPRSSGNTIYF
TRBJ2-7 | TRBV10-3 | CAISGSGGHENYEQYF